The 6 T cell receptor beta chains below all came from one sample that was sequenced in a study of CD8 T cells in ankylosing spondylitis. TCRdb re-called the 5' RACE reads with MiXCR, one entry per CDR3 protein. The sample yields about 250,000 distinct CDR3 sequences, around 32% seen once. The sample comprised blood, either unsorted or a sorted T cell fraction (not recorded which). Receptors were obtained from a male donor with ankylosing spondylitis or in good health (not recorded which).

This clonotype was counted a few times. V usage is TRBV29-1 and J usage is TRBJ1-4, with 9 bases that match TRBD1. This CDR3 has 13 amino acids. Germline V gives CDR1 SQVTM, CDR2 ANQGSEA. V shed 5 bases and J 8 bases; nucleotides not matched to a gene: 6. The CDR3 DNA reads TGCAGCGTTACAGGGGGCGCGAGGGAAAAACTGTTTTTT. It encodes CSVTGGAREKLFF.

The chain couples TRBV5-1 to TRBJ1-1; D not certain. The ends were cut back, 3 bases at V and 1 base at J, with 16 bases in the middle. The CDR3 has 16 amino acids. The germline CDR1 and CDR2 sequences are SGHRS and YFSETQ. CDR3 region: CASSWGEQWRNTEAFF. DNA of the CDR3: TGCGCCAGCAGCTGGGGAGAGCAATGGAGGAACACTGAAGCTTTCTTT. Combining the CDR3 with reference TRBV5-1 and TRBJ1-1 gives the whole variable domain KAGVTQTPRYLIKTRGQQVTLSCSPISGHRSVSWYQQTPGQGLQFLFEYFSETQRNKGNFPGRFSGRQFSNSRSEMNVSTLELGDSALYLCASSWGEQWRNTEAFFGQGTRLTVV.

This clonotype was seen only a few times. The CDR3 protein is CASSPETGGRGVSYEQYF. As DNA, the CDR3 is TGTGCCAGCTCACCAGAGACAGGGGGAAGGGGGGTCTCCTACGAGCAGTACTTC. V usage is TRBV18 and J usage is TRBJ2-7; 9 bases map to TRBD1. Germline CDR1 and CDR2: KGHSH and LQKENI. There are 18 residues in the CDR3. J was trimmed by 0 bases and V by 2 bases; bases with no gene match: 11.

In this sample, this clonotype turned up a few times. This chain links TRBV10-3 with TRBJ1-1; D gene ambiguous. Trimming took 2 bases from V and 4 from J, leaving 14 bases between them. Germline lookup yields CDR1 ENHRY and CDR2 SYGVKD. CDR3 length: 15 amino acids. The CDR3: CAISEHAGWGTEAFF. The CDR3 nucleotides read TGTGCCATCAGTGAGCACGCGGGCTGGGGCACTGAAGCTTTCTTT.

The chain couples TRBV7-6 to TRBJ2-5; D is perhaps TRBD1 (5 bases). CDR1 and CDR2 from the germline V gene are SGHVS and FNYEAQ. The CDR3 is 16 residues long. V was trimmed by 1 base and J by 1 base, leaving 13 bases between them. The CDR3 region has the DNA TGTGCCAGCAGCTTAGAGGGGCAGCTGTTCCAAGAGACCCAGTACTTC. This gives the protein CASSLEGQLFQETQYF. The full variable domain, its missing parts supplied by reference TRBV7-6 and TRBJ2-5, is GAGVSQSPRYKVTKRGQDVALRCDPISGHVSLYWYRQALGQGPEFLTYFNYEAQQDKSGLPNDRFSAERPEGSISTLTIQRTEQRDSAMYRCASSLEGQLFQETQYFGPGTRLLVL.

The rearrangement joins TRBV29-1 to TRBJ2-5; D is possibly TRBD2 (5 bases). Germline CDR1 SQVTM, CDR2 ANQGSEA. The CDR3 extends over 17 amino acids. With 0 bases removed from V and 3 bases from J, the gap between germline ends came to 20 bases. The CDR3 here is CSVEDGSLGVGEETQYF. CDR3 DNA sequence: TGCAGCGTTGAAGATGGGTCCCTCGGGGTCGGGGAAGAGACCCAGTACTTC.